The next 32 T cell receptor beta chains were all read from a single sample in a study of blood T cells in healthy people across ages. A J-beta primer mix and a sample-barcoded 5' primer were used in a second PCR of about 6 to 12 cycles. TCRdb processed the 5' RACE reads anew with MiXCR; each CDR3 protein has one entry. The sample lists some 760,000 distinct CDR3 sequences; around 25% were seen once. These data are also associated with another study on T cells of mothers and their children.

What was sequenced was blood. These receptors were taken from a boy younger than 18 in good health.

The rearrangement links TRBV7-9 to TRBJ1-4; 7 bases align to TRBD1. The CDR3 runs to 15 residues. Germline CDR1 and CDR2: SEHNR and FQNEAQ (reference sequence). V was clipped by 9 bases and J by 0 bases; unmatched bases: 7. CDR3 DNA: TGTGCCAGTAGCGAGGGACAGACAACTAATGAAAAACTGTTTTTT. Translating gives CASSEGQTTNEKLFF.

The genes are TRBV3-1 and TRBJ2-7; D may be TRBD2 (6 bases). V lost 6 bases, J lost 3 bases, and 12 bases lay in between. CDR1 LGHDT and CDR2 YNNKEL come from the germline V gene (reference sequence). The CDR3 sequence is 13 residues long. The CDR3 DNA sequence: TGTGCCAGCAGGCCGGGACTCAACTACGAGCAGTACTTC. Translated, it gives CASRPGLNYEQYF.

The J gene is TRBJ1-2, the V gene TRBV7-9, with D perhaps matching TRBD1 (6 bases). Germline values: CDR1 SEHNR, CDR2 FQNEAQ (reference sequence). The V end was cut by 3 bases, the J end by 4 bases, with 21 bases between. The CDR3 has 17 residues. Here the CDR3 reads CASSFPGQRKMVYGYTF. The CDR3 DNA reads as TGTGCCAGCAGCTTCCCTGGACAGCGCAAAATGGTCTATGGCTACACCTTC.

This sequence joins TRBV2 and TRBJ2-2, with D unclear. Trimming removed 9 bases at V and 5 bases at J, with 10 bases between. The CDR3 is 12 amino acids. Per the germline V gene, CDR1 is SNHLY and CDR2 is FYNNEI. The CDR3 coding sequence is TGTGCCAGGGGATCGCGGACCGGGGAGCTGTTTTTT. Amino acids: CARGSRTGELFF. Based on the CDR3 plus reference TRBV2 and TRBJ2-2, the full variable domain is EPEVTQTPSHQVTQMGQEVILRCVPISNHLYFYWYRQILGQKVEFLVSFYNNEISEKSEIFDDQFSVERPDGSNFTLKIRSTKLEDSAMYFCARGSRTGELFFGEGSRLTVL.

This clonotype was detected a few times. The chain links TRBV2 to TRBJ2-1; D is ambiguous. Germline CDR1 and CDR2: SNHLY and FYNNEI. V dropped 4 bases and J dropped 0 bases, with 13 bases sitting between them. The CDR3 loop spans 16 amino acids. CDR3 nucleotide sequence: TGTGCCAGCAGTGCATACGGAGATCCCTCCTACAATGAGCAGTTCTTC. It translates to CASSAYGDPSYNEQFF.

This clonotype was recorded a few times. Because the CDR3 is missing its conserved closing phenylalanine or tryptophan, this is likely a read error. The chain couples TRBV20-1 to TRBJ2-1; D is unclear. This CDR3 is 15 amino acids long. Germline loops: CDR1 DFQATT, CDR2 SNEGSKA (reference sequence). CDR3 sequence reads: CSALRPTGSYNEQFL. The CDR3, as DNA: TGCAGTGCTCTTAGACCGACCGGCTCCTACAACGAGCAGTTCCTC.

This rearrangement joins TRBV13 to TRBJ2-5; maybe TRBD1 (6 bases). The DNA matches TRBJ2-7 better at its end, which makes the J call doubtful. Germline V lookup: CDR1 PRHDT, CDR2 FYEKMQ (reference sequence). The CDR3 runs to 14 residues. The CDR3: CASSQDRSPYEQYF. The CDR3 region has the DNA TGTGCCAGCAGCCAAGACAGGAGCCCCTACGAGCAGTACTTC.

This chain links TRBV20-1 with TRBJ2-3; the match to TRBD2 covers 13 bases. The germline V gene has CDR1 DFQATT and CDR2 SNEGSKA (reference sequence). The CDR3 has 13 residues. CDR3 protein: CTLLAGGTDTQYF. The CDR3 region has the DNA TGCACCCTACTAGCGGGAGGGACAGATACGCAGTATTTT.

This clonotype was seen more than once but under ten times. The chain carries TRBV12-3 or TRBV12-4 and TRBJ1-2; D is unclear. Trimming stripped 6 bases from V and 2 bases from J, with 13 bases between. This CDR3 region has 14 residues. Here the CDR3 reads CASSPGVINYGYTF. In nucleotides, the CDR3 is TGTGCCAGCAGCCCGGGAGTGATAAACTATGGCTACACCTTC.

This clonotype has only a few counts. The CDR3: CASSDWGWKETQYF. The CDR3 DNA reads TGTGCCAGCAGTGACTGGGGTTGGAAAGAGACCCAGTACTTC. V is TRBV2 and J is TRBJ2-5; D gene ambiguous. V lost 3 bases, J lost 3 bases, and 11 bases lay in between. The CDR3 consists of 14 residues. Germline CDR1 is SNHLY and CDR2 is FYNNEI.

The chain couples TRBV5-1 to TRBJ1-4, with 7 bases identical to TRBD1. Unmatched junction bases numbered 4, after V lost 6 bases and J lost 2 bases. CDR1 and CDR2 from the germline V gene are SGHRS and YFSETQ. This CDR3 is built from 14 residues. The CDR3 protein is CASNLGQTNEKLFF. Here the CDR3 DNA reads TGCGCCAGCAACCTGGGACAGACTAATGAAAAACTGTTTTTT.

Only a few counts were recorded for this clonotype. This chain uses TRBV7-8 with TRBJ2-1; D may match TRBD1 or TRBD2 (5 bases each). V was shortened by 5 bases and J by 5 bases, with 10 bases between the two germline ends. The CDR3 is 13 amino acids. Germline lookup yields CDR1 SGHVS and CDR2 FQNEAQ. CDR3 DNA sequence: TGTGCCAGCAGCGTCGGGGCTAACAATGAGCAGTTCTTC. Protein: CASSVGANNEQFF.

A few counts support this clonotype. The J gene is TRBJ2-3, the V gene TRBV29-1, with 9 positions matching TRBD2. Germline lookup yields CDR1 SQVTM and CDR2 ANQGSEA. The CDR3 extends over 13 amino acids. DNA for the CDR3: TGCGTCCCGGCTAGCGGGAAGACAGATACGCAGTATTTT. Translated, it gives CVPASGKTDTQYF.

The V gene is TRBV12-3 or TRBV12-4, the J gene TRBJ2-5; unclear D gene. The DNA end is a closer match to TRBJ2-1, so the J assignment may be wrong. The CDR3 is made up of 12 amino acids. Here the CDR3 DNA reads TGTGCCAGCAGTTTAATGAGCGATGAGCAGTTCTTC. Translated: CASSLMSDEQFF.

In this sample, this clonotype turned up a few times. J is TRBJ2-1 and V is TRBV5-6, with 7 bases matching TRBD1. V shed 4 bases and J 6 bases; nucleotides not matched to a gene: 7. This CDR3 contains 14 residues. The germline V gene has CDR1 SGHDT and CDR2 YYEEEE. CDR3 nucleotides: TGTGCCAGCAGCCCTTACAGGGGCGGCAATGAGCAGTTCTTC. Encoded protein: CASSPYRGGNEQFF.

The chain couples TRBV5-6 to TRBJ2-5; 10 nucleotides line up with TRBD2. The CDR3 totals 15 residues. Looked up from germline, CDR1 is SGHDT and CDR2 is YYEEEE. J gave up 2 bases and V 0 bases, and 1 base lay outside the gene matches. The CDR3 DNA is TGTGCCAGCAGCTTGGATAGCGGGGGGCAAGAGACCCAGTACTTC. Its protein is CASSLDSGGQETQYF.

This clonotype was recorded many times. The V and J genes are TRBV7-2 and TRBJ2-2, with no clear D. Trimming took 0 bases from V and 7 from J, leaving 3 bases between them. CDR3 length: 12 residues. The germline V gene encodes CDR1 SGHTA and CDR2 FQGNSA. CDR3 sequence reads: CASSLAVGELFF. CDR3 in DNA: TGTGCCAGCAGCTTAGCCGTCGGGGAGCTGTTTTTT.

In nucleotides, the CDR3 is TGTGCCAGCAGCGCGACAGACATGAACACTGAAGCTTTCTTT. Encoded protein: CASSATDMNTEAFF. The chain is built from TRBV9 and TRBJ1-1; maybe TRBD1 (5 bases). This CDR3 has 14 residues. The V and J ends lost 3 bases and 0 bases respectively, with 9 bases between them. The germline gives CDR1 SGDLS, CDR2 YYNGEE.

The V gene is TRBV7-9, the J gene TRBJ1-1; possibly TRBD1 for D (6 bases). V was clipped by 4 bases and J by 4 bases, with 16 bases between them. The CDR3 is 15 amino acids. The germline CDR1 and CDR2 sequences are SEHNR and FQNEAQ (reference sequence). This CDR3 is CASSSGGAGVTEAFF. The CDR3 DNA sequence: TGTGCCAGCAGCTCAGGAGGGGCAGGGGTCACTGAAGCTTTCTTT.

This clonotype was observed once. The V gene is TRBV29-1, the J gene TRBJ2-5; D might be TRBD2 (5 bases). Germline V gene lookup returns CDR1 SQVTM and CDR2 ANQGSEA. The CDR3 length is 12 residues. Trimming removed 7 bases from V and 5 bases from J, with 14 bases in between. CDR3 sequence: CSASIGGETQYF. In DNA form, the CDR3 reads TGCAGCGCTAGTATTGGCGGGGAGACCCAGTACTTC. The entire variable domain, with the rest obtained from reference TRBV29-1 and TRBJ2-5, is as follows: SAVISQKPSRDICQRGTSLTIQCQVDSQVTMMFWYRQQPGQSLTLIATANQGSEATYESGFVIDKFPISRPNLTFSTLTVSNMSPEDSSIYLCSASIGGETQYFGPGTRLLVL.

This clonotype has just a few counts. The J gene is TRBJ2-5, the V gene TRBV12-3 or TRBV12-4; 13 nucleotides line up with TRBD2. The V and J ends lost 2 bases and 5 bases, in that order; junction bases with no gene match: 14. The CDR3 has 19 amino acids. The CDR3 loop reads CASSLRHPMTSGRSETQYF. CDR3 nucleotide sequence: TGTGCCAGCAGTTTACGCCACCCGATGACTAGCGGGAGGTCGGAGACCCAGTACTTC.

This chain connects TRBV20-1 to TRBJ2-5; TRBD1 might be the D (6 bases). The V end was cut by 4 bases, the J end by 3 bases, with 15 bases between. Per germline, CDR1 DFQATT and CDR2 SNEGSKA (reference sequence). CDR3 length: 14 amino acids. For the CDR3, the DNA is TGCAGTGCTATCCGCCCGACAGGAGAAGAGACCCAGTACTTC. It encodes CSAIRPTGEETQYF.

V is TRBV3-1 and J is TRBJ2-5; TRBD2 is a possible D gene (7 bases). CDR3 size: 16 residues. V lost 4 bases and J 5 bases, leaving 20 bases between the germline ends. Germline CDR1 and CDR2: LGHDT and YNNKEL (reference sequence). The CDR3 DNA reads TGTGCCAGCAGCCTAGAATTTGGGGGGGCCTTTGAGACCCAGTACTTC. Its protein product is CASSLEFGGAFETQYF.

There are a few counts of this clonotype. The chain is built from TRBV12-3 or TRBV12-4 and TRBJ2-3, with a possible D match to TRBD1 (5 bases). The ends were cut back, 0 bases at V and 2 bases at J, with 12 bases in the middle. The CDR3 runs to 16 residues. DNA of the CDR3: TGTGCCAGCAGTTTAGCGGCAGGGTATTACACAGATACGCAGTATTTT. Amino acids: CASSLAAGYYTDTQYF.

The sample holds a few counts of this clonotype. This chain connects TRBV7-9 to TRBJ2-7; possible D gene TRBD1, 6 bases. The CDR3 has 14 residues. V lost 5 bases and J 5 bases, leaving 16 bases between the germline ends. Germline assignment: CDR1 SEHNR and CDR2 FQNEAQ (reference sequence). The CDR3 loop is CASSTQQGDNEQYF. In DNA, the CDR3 is TGTGCCAGCAGCACCCAACAGGGAGACAACGAGCAGTACTTC.

This clonotype was picked up a small number of times. CDR3 region: CASSPGPRQNTGELFF. In nucleotides, the CDR3 is TGTGCCAGCAGCCCCGGACCCCGACAGAACACCGGGGAGCTGTTTTTT. The chain employs TRBV11-2 and TRBJ2-2; D call uncertain. Germline V lookup: CDR1 SGHAT, CDR2 FQNNGV. Trimming left V 5 bases short and J 1 base short, with 14 bases between. The CDR3 loop spans 16 amino acids.

The chain is built from TRBV29-1 and TRBJ1-1, with TRBD1 identical over 10 bases. V was clipped by 6 bases and J by 1 base; unmatched bases: 8. Germline V lookup: CDR1 SQVTM, CDR2 ANQGSEA. The CDR3 runs 15 residues. The CDR3, as DNA: TGCAGCGTGGAGGGACAGGGGATGAGGAACACTGAAGCTTTCTTT. The encoded protein is CSVEGQGMRNTEAFF.

The gene calls are TRBV20-1 and TRBJ2-5; D is possibly TRBD2 (7 bases). CDR1 is DFQATT, CDR2 SNEGSKA, per germline (reference sequence). CDR3 length: 15 amino acids. Trimming stripped 3 bases from V and 4 bases from J, with 18 bases between. For the CDR3, the DNA is TGCAGTGCTAGGAACGTGGGGGGGGGCGGAGAGACCCAGTACTTC. This translates into CSARNVGGGGETQYF.

V is TRBV29-1 and J is TRBJ2-1, with TRBD2 identical over 8 bases. V lost 2 bases and J lost 0; bases outside the gene matches: 9. Germline loops: CDR1 SQVTM, CDR2 ANQGSEA. The CDR3 has 17 residues. The CDR3 DNA sequence: TGCAGCGTTGAACCCCGACTAGCGCAAAACTCCTACAATGAGCAGTTCTTC. This codes for CSVEPRLAQNSYNEQFF.

The chain joins TRBV5-1 to TRBJ2-5, with D uncertain. In germline, CDR1 is SGHRS, CDR2 YFSETQ. This CDR3 has 14 amino acids. Trimming cost V 0 bases and J 5 bases, with 11 bases left between them. CDR3 sequence (DNA): TGCGCCAGCAGCTTGGATGGGGTCGTGGAGACCCAGTACTTC. Translating it yields CASSLDGVVETQYF.

The chain has TRBV4-2 and TRBJ2-3; 10 positions match TRBD1. V dropped 0 bases and J dropped 6; count of bases not matched to a gene: 6. The CDR3 sequence is 16 residues long. Germline-derived CDR1 and CDR2 are LGHNA and YNFKEQ. The CDR3 nucleotides read TGTGCCAGCAGCCAAGATGGGGACAGGGGCTGGGATACGCAGTATTTT. Protein: CASSQDGDRGWDTQYF.

The chain joins TRBV2 to TRBJ1-1, with a possible D match to TRBD1 (5 bases). The length of the CDR3 is 14 residues. CDR1 and CDR2 from the germline V gene are SNHLY and FYNNEI. Trimming stripped 7 bases from V and 0 bases from J, with 12 bases between. Written as DNA, the CDR3 is TGTGCCAGCACTCTGGGGGGGGTGAACACTGAAGCTTTCTTT. It translates to CASTLGGVNTEAFF.